What follows is one T cell receptor beta chain and its context. These data are taken from a study of blood T cell repertoires in COVID-19. Study as a whole: The United States, Italy and Spain supplied acute and convalescent COVID-19 samples. PBMCs, B-cell-depleted T cells, or T cells were the source of the cDNA or gDNA that made up the material.

Germline V lookup: CDR1 LNHDA, CDR2 SQIVND (reference sequence). The trim removed 4 bases at V and 5 bases at J, leaving 7 bases unmatched. The CDR3 covers 14 residues. Original methodology: Scientists estimated how many nucleated cells there were by amplifying reference gene primers. Repertoires were generated with immunoSEQ multiplex PCR, while TCRdb's copy carries only in-frame clones and drops some. V and J calls and clone size are given by that table; D and trimming were obtained from the DNA. The sample carries more than 75,000 clones, 88% recorded once. The material sequenced was peripheral blood. The receptor comes from a woman aged 80 or older with acute or convalescent COVID-19. The J gene is TRBJ1-1, the V gene TRBV19, with 7 bases matching TRBD1. The CDR3 region is CASSTRQGLTEAFF. The CDR3 DNA follows: TGTGCCAGTAGTACGAGACAGGGACTGACTGAAGCTTTCTTT.